This T cell receptor (beta chain) stems from a study of vaccination effects on CD4 cells after COVID-19. ViraFEST expansion of antigen-specific CD4+ T cells with viral peptide pools preceded sequencing. At the end of nine to ten days of culture, CD4+ T cells were isolated. With regard to this clone: As yet, its antigen is unknown.

TCRdb keeps only in-frame clones here, not all; method: immunoSEQ multiplex PCR. The table shows more than 50,000 clones, with about four fifths occurring only once. Trimming stripped 4 bases from V and 2 bases from J, with 20 bases between. Germline V gene data show CDR1 as GTSNPN and CDR2 as SVGIG (reference sequence). The CDR3 is 16 residues long. This sequence originates from a human donor who received a COVID-19 vaccine. This chain joins TRBV30 and TRBJ1-1, with D tentatively TRBD1 (5 bases). The sequences come from CD4+ T cells from PBMCs cultured with HCoV-229E spike peptides, collected before COVID-19 vaccination. This chain's CDR3 is CAWKLQGRSTNTEAFF. The CDR3 region has the DNA TGTGCCTGGAAGTTGCAGGGAAGGAGCACAAACACTGAAGCTTTCTTT.